This T cell receptor (beta chain) was profiled in a study of beta chain features in type 1 diabetes. Study-wide context: Patients were similar to healthy donors in age and gender (as well as in cell yields). Study conclusions and caveats: The naive, central memory and Treg TCRB repertoires showed an apparent similarity that was greater among patients than among healthy donors. In every one of the four CD4+ subsets, TCRB CDR3s were moderately but significantly shorter in Type 1 diabetes patients. A cDNA-based sequencing approach could over-represent cells with high TCR expression.

The investigators reverse transcribed all of the isolated RNA, so they sequenced expressed TCRB transcripts. Clones were sequenced by immunoSEQ multiplex PCR, and TCRdb holds only the in-frame ones, with some missing. The sample lists about 170,000 clones; approximately 8% were seen once. Germline values: CDR1 SGHTA, CDR2 FQGNSA. Trimming shortened V by 5 bases and J by 4 bases, and 11 bases separated the two germline ends. The CDR3 consists of 13 residues. This clone turned up a few times. Its target is not known. The chain joins TRBV7-2 to TRBJ1-1; tentative D call: TRBD1 (6 bases). The source of this sequence is a woman aged 40-49 years with type 1 diabetes. Sequenced input: central memory CD4+ T cells from blood. The CDR3, as DNA: TGTGCCAGCAGCCCAAACAGGGCCACTGAAGCTTTCTTT. It yields the protein CASSPNRATEAFF.